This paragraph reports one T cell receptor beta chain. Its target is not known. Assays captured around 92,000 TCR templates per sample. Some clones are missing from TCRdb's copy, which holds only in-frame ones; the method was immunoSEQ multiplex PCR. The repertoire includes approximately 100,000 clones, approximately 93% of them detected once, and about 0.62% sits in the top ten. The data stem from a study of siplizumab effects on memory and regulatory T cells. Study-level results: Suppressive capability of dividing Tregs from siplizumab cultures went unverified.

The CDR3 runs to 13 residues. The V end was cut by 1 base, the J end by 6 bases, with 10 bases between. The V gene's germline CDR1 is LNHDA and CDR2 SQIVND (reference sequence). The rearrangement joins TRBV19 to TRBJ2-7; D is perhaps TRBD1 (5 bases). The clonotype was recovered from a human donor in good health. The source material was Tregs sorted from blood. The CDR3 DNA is TGTGCCAGTAGTATAGTGGCAGGGTCCGAGCAGTACTTC. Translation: CASSIVAGSEQYF. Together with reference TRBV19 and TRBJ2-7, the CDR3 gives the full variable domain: DGGITQSPKYLFRKEGQNVTLSCEQNLNHDAMYWYRQDPGQGLRLIYYSQIVNDFQKGDIAEGYSVSREKKESFPLTVTSAQKNPTAFYLCASSIVAGSEQYFGPGTRLTVT.